These 12 T cell receptor beta chains came from one sample sequenced in a study of blood T cell repertoires in COVID-19. Measured with immunoSEQ multiplex PCR; TCRdb has only the in-frame clones, and not every one. The data hold about 410,000 clones, with 70% to 90% observed a single time. The sequencing sample was made of peripheral blood. The origin of the receptors is a woman in her 30s with active or convalescent COVID-19.

The chain has TRBV12-5 and TRBJ2-3; 7 nucleotides align to TRBD1. J lost 3 bases, V lost 5 bases, and 11 bases had no gene match. The CDR3 totals 16 residues. In germline, CDR1 is LGHNT, CDR2 FRNRAP. The CDR3 is CASGNHRGGLTDTQYF. CDR3 DNA: TGTGCTAGTGGTAACCACAGGGGCGGTCTGACAGATACGCAGTATTTT. Looking up the rest from reference TRBV12-5 and TRBJ2-3 gives the full variable domain: DARVTQTPRHKVTEMGQEVTMRCQPILGHNTVFWYRQTMMQGLELLAYFRNRAPLDDSGMPKDRFSAEMPDATLATLKIQPSEPRDSAVYFCASGNHRGGLTDTQYFGPGTRLTVL.

This clone was found a few times. The chain carries TRBV18 and TRBJ1-2, with 7 nucleotides matching TRBD1. With V trimmed by 2 bases and J by 6 bases, 12 bases remained unmatched. The CDR3 runs to 16 residues. The germline CDR1 and CDR2 sequences are KGHSH and LQKENI. The CDR3 DNA is TGTGCCAGCTCACCAGGGGTCGAGTCAGGGACAGATGGCTACACCTTC. This sequence encodes CASSPGVESGTDGYTF.

The sample holds one count of this clone. This rearrangement joins TRBV6-5 to TRBJ2-2; TRBD1 might be the D (5 bases). This CDR3 comprises 13 residues. Trimming stripped 8 bases from V and 4 bases from J, with 11 bases between. The germline CDR1 and CDR2 sequences are MNHEY and SVGAGI. For the CDR3, the DNA is TGTGCCAGCCAACAGGTCCCCACCGGGGAGCTGTTTTTT. This codes for CASQQVPTGELFF.

The chain carries TRBV13 and TRBJ1-6; 10 bases fit TRBD1. After removal of 4 bases from V and 10 bases from J, the junction contained 7 bases not matched to a gene. Germline lookup yields CDR1 PRHDT and CDR2 FYEKMQ (reference sequence). The CDR3 runs to 15 residues. The CDR3 protein is CASSSVWTGGSPLHF. CDR3 in DNA: TGTGCCAGCAGCTCCGTATGGACAGGGGGATCACCCCTCCACTTT.

The chain carries TRBV6-5 and TRBJ1-2, with a possible D match to TRBD1 (5 bases). The CDR3 has 14 residues. Trimming removed 6 bases from V and 4 bases from J, with 15 bases in between. Germline V lookup: CDR1 MNHEY, CDR2 SVGAGI. CDR3 loop: CASSPQGFSYGYTF. The CDR3 region has the DNA TGTGCCAGCAGCCCCCAGGGCTTTAGCTATGGCTACACCTTC.

The V gene is TRBV5-4, the J gene TRBJ1-2; 7 positions match TRBD1. J gave up 6 bases and V 0 bases, and 5 bases lay outside the gene matches. This CDR3 has 14 amino acids. Per germline, CDR1 SGHNT and CDR2 YYREEE (reference sequence). CDR3 amino acids: CASSLALQGNGYTF. Here the CDR3 DNA reads TGTGCCAGCAGCTTGGCCCTACAGGGGAATGGCTACACCTTC.

The chain carries TRBV7-2 and TRBJ1-4; 8 bases map to TRBD1. CDR1 is SGHTA, CDR2 FQGNSA, per germline. With V trimmed by 5 bases and J by 7 bases, 9 bases remained unmatched. The CDR3 totals 15 residues. CDR3 nucleotide sequence: TGTGCCAGCAGCCCCGGACAGGGAATAAGTGAAAAACTGTTTTTT. Translating it yields CASSPGQGISEKLFF.

This chain links TRBV29-1 with TRBJ1-2; weak D call: TRBD1 (5 bases). The CDR3 is 13 amino acids. The V end was cut by 0 bases, the J end by 4 bases, with 9 bases between. Germline CDR1 is SQVTM and CDR2 is ANQGSEA. DNA of the CDR3: TGCAGCGTTGAAGATCTGACAGCCTATGGCTACACCTTC. Amino acid sequence: CSVEDLTAYGYTF.

The J gene is TRBJ1-4, the V gene TRBV5-1, with 7 nucleotides matching TRBD1. Germline CDR1 SGHRS, CDR2 YFSETQ. Trimming took 4 bases from V and 8 from J; bases not matched to a gene: 8. This CDR3 is 14 amino acids long. CDR3 DNA sequence: TGCGCCAGCAGCAAAGGGACAGCTTTAGAAAAACTGTTTTTT. This sequence encodes CASSKGTALEKLFF.

V usage is TRBV11-2 and J usage is TRBJ2-7, with 7 bases lining up with TRBD1. The CDR3 contains 15 residues. V lost 8 bases to trimming and J lost 8 bases; unmatched junction nucleotides: 18. Germline CDR1 is SGHAT and CDR2 is FQNNGV. CDR3 region: CASQDGPGQYNKQYF. The CDR3 nucleotides read TGTGCCAGCCAAGACGGCCCGGGACAGTACAACAAGCAGTACTTC.

The rearrangement joins TRBV18 to TRBJ2-5; D perhaps matches TRBD2 (6 bases). The CDR3 has 14 residues. The V end was cut by 3 bases, the J end by 1 base, with 9 bases between. Germline CDR1 is KGHSH and CDR2 is LQKENI. The CDR3 region has the DNA TGTGCCAGCTCACCGGGACTCGGCCAAGAGACCCAGTACTTC. Its translation is CASSPGLGQETQYF. The full variable domain, completed using reference TRBV18 and TRBJ2-5, is NAGVMQNPRHLVRRRGQEARLRCSPMKGHSHVYWYRQLPEEGLKFMVYLQKENIIDESGMPKERFSAEFPKEGPSILRIQQVVRGDSAAYFCASSPGLGQETQYFGPGTRLLVL.

V and J are TRBV19 and TRBJ1-2; D remains ambiguous. V lost 1 base, J lost 8 bases, and 14 bases lay in between. The CDR3 consists of 14 residues. Germline assignment: CDR1 LNHDA and CDR2 SQIVND (reference sequence). The DNA for the CDR3 is TGTGCCAGTAGTATAGGTATCACGTCGGAGGGCTACACCTTC. Residues: CASSIGITSEGYTF.